This T cell receptor beta chain was sequenced during a study of cytomegalovirus exposure and HLA in healthy donors. For the study at large: A subsequent analysis reported that the roughly 120 validation repertoires were produced on the same platform that had also been used for the 500 to 700 first-cohort repertoires.

This table comes from immunoSEQ multiplex PCR, and its TCRdb copy is limited to in-frame clones, with some not included. This sample has roughly 220,000 clones; over 80% occur once, and the top ten carry around an eighth. Study observations and caveats: High sensitivity and specificity were reportedly achieved when the classifier diagnosed cytomegalovirus status. Cytomegalovirus association was listed for approximately 150 TCR beta chains.

Trimming removed 0 bases from V and 7 bases from J; junction bases left unmatched: 5. The CDR3 length is 15 residues. Germline V gene lookup returns CDR1 LNHNV and CDR2 YYDKDF (reference sequence). Details on this clone: The antigen remains unidentified.

The chain employs TRBV15 and TRBJ1-5; 8 bases map to TRBD1. The sample was PBMCs. This clonotype was sampled from a woman in her 30s in good health and CMV-seropositive. The CDR3 loop reads CATSRDQGAGQPQHF. The CDR3 bases are TGTGCCACCAGCAGAGATCAGGGGGCCGGCCAGCCCCAGCATTTT.